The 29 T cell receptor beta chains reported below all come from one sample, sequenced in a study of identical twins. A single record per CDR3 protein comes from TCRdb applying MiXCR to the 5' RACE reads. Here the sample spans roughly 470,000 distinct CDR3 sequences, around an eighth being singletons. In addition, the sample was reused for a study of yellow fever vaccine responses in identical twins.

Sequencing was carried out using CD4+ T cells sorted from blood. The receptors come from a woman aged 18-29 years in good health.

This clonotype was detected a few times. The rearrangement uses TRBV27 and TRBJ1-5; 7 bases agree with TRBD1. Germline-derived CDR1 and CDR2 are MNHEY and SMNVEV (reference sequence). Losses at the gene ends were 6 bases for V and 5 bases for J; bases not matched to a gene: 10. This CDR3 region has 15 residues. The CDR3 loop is CASSNQGVEDQPQHF. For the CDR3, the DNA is TGTGCCAGCAGCAATCAGGGGGTGGAGGATCAGCCCCAGCATTTT.

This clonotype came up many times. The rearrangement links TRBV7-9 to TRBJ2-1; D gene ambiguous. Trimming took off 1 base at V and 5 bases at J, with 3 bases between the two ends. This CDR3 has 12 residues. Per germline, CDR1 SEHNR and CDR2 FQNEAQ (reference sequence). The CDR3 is CASSLDDNEQFF. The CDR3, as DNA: TGTGCCAGCAGCTTAGACGACAATGAGCAGTTCTTC.

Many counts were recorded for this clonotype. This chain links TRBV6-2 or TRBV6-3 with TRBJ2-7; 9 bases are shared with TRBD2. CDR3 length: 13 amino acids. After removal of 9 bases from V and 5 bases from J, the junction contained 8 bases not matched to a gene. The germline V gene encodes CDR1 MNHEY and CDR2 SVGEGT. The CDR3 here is CASHFGTSNEQYF. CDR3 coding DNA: TGTGCCAGTCATTTCGGGACTAGCAACGAGCAGTACTTC.

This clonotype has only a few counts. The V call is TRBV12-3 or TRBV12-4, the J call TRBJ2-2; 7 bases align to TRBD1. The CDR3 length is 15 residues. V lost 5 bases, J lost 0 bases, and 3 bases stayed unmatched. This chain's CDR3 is CASSNRGPNTGELFF. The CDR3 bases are TGTGCCAGCAGTAACAGGGGTCCGAACACCGGGGAGCTGTTTTTT.

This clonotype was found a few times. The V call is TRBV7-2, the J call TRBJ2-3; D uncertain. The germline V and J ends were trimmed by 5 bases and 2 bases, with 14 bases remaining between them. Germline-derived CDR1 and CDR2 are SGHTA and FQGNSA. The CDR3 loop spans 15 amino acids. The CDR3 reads CASSPGGRTTDTQYF. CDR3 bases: TGTGCCAGCAGCCCAGGTGGTCGTACCACAGATACGCAGTATTTT.

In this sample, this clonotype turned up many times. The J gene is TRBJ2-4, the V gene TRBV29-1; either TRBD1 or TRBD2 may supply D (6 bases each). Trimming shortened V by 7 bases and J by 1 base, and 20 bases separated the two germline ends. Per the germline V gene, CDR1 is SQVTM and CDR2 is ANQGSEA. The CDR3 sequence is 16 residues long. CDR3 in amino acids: CSARGTTRGAKNIQYF. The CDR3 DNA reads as TGCAGCGCCCGGGGGACCACTAGGGGGGCCAAAAACATTCAGTACTTC.

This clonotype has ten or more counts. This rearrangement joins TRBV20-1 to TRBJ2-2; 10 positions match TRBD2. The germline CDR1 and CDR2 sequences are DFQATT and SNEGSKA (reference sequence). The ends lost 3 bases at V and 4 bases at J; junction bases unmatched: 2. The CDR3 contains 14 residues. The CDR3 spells CSASSGRATGELFF. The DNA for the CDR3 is TGCAGTGCTAGCAGCGGGAGGGCCACCGGGGAGCTGTTTTTT.

CDR3 loop: CASSRDRGEGELFF. The CDR3 DNA is TGCGCCAGCAGTCGGGACAGGGGAGAAGGGGAGCTGTTTTTT. V and J are TRBV5-1 and TRBJ2-2, with 10 bases lining up with TRBD1. J lost 8 bases, V lost 5 bases, and 6 bases had no gene match. Germline V gives CDR1 SGHRS, CDR2 YFSETQ. The CDR3 contains 14 residues.

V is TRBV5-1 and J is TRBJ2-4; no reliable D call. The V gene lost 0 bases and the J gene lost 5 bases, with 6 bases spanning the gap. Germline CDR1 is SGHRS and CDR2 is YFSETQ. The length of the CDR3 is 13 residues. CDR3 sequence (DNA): TGCGCCAGCAGCTTGGGGGTTCAAAACATTCAGTACTTC. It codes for CASSLGVQNIQYF. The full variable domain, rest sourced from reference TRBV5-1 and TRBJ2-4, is KAGVTQTPRYLIKTRGQQVTLSCSPISGHRSVSWYQQTPGQGLQFLFEYFSETQRNKGNFPGRFSGRQFSNSRSEMNVSTLELGDSALYLCASSLGVQNIQYFGAGTRLSVL.

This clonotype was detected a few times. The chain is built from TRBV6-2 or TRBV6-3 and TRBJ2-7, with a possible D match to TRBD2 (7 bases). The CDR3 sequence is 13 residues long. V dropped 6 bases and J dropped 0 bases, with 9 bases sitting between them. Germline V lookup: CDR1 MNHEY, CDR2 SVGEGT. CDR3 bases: TGTGCCAGCAGACGGGGGGCCTCCTACGAGCAGTACTTC. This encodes CASRRGASYEQYF.

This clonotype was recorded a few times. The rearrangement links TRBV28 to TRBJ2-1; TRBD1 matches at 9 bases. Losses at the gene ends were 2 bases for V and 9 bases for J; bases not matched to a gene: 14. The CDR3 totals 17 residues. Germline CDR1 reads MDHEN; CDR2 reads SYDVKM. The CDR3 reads CASSLDLRTGEISEQFF. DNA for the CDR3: TGTGCCAGCAGTTTAGACCTCCGGACAGGGGAAATTAGTGAGCAGTTCTTC.

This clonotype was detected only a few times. Here the CDR3 reads CASSDSSGLGATYTF. The CDR3 nucleotides read TGTGCCAGCAGTGACTCGAGCGGTTTAGGGGCGACCTACACCTTC. J is TRBJ1-2 and V is TRBV6-4; the D gene is possibly TRBD1 (5 bases). Per the germline V gene, CDR1 is MRHNA and CDR2 is SNTAGT. The length of the CDR3 is 15 residues. Between the trimmed V and J ends, which lost 0 bases and 10 bases, there was a span of 18 bases.

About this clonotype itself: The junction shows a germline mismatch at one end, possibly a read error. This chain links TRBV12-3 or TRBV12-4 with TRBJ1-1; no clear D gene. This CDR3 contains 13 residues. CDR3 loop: CASNLRGYTEAFF. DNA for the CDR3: TGTGCCAGCAATTTACGGGGATACACTGAAGCTTTCTTT.

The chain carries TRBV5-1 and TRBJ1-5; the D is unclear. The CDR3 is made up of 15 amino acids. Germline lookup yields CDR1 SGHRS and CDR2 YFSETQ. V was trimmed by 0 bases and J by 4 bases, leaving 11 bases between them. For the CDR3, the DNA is TGCGCCAGCAGCTTGGACGGAACAAGAAATCAGCCCCAGCATTTT. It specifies CASSLDGTRNQPQHF.

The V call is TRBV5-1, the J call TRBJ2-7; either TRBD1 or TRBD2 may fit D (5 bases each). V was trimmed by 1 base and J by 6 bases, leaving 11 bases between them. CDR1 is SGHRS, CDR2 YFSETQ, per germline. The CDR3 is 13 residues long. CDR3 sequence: CASSLLEGTEQYF. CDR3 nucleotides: TGCGCCAGCAGCTTGTTGGAAGGGACCGAGCAGTACTTC.

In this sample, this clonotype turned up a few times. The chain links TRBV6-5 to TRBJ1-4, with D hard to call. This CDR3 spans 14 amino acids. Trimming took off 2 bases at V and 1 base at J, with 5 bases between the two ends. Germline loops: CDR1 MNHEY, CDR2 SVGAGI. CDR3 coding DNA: TGTGCCAGCAGTTACGGGAGAACTAATGAAAAACTGTTTTTT. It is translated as CASSYGRTNEKLFF.

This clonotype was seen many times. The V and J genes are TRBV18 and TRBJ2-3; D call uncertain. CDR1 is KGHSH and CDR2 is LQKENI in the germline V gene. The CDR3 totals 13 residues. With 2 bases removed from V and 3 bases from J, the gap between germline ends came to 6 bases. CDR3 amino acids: CASSPSLTDTQYF. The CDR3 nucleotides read TGTGCCAGCTCACCATCCCTGACAGATACGCAGTATTTT.

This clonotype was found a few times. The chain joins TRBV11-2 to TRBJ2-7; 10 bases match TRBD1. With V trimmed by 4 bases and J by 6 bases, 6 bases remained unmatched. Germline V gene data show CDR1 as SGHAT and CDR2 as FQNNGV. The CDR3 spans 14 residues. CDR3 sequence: CASSSGTGVGEQYF. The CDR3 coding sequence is TGTGCCAGCAGCTCAGGGACAGGGGTCGGCGAGCAGTACTTC. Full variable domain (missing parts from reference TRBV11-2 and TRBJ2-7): EAGVAQSPRYKIIEKRQSVAFWCNPISGHATLYWYQQILGQGPKLLIQFQNNGVVDDSQLPKDRFSAERLKGVDSTLKIQPAKLEDSAVYLCASSSGTGVGEQYFGPGTRLTVT.

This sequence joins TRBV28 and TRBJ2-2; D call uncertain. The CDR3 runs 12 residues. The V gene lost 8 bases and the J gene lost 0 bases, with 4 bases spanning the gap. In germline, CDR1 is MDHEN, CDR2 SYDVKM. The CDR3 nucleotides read TGTGCCAGCTTCGCGAACACCGGGGAGCTGTTTTTT. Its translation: CASFANTGELFF.

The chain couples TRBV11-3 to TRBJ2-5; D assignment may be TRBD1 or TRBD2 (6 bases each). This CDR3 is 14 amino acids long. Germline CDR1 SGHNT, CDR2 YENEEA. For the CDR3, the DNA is TGTGCTCACCGCCCGGGGGCTGGGGTCGAGACCCAGTACTTC. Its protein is CAHRPGAGVETQYF.

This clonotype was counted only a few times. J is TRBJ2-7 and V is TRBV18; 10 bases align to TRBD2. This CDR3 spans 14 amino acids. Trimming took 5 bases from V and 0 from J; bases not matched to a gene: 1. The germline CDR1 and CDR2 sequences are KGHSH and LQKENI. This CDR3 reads CASSSGRVSYEQYF. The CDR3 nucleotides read TGTGCCAGCTCAAGCGGGAGGGTCTCCTACGAGCAGTACTTC.

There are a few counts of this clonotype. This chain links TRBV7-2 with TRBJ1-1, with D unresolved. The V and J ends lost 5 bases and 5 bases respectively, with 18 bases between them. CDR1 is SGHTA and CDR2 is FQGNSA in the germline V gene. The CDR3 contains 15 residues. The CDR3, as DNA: TGTGCCAGCAGCCCACCCCGATCAGCGGGAACTGAAGCTTTCTTT. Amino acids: CASSPPRSAGTEAFF.

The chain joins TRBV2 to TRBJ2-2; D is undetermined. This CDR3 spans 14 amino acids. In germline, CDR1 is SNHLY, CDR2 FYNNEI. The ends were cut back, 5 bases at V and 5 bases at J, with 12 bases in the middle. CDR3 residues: CASSQQRVTGELFF. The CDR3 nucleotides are TGTGCCAGCAGTCAACAGAGAGTAACCGGGGAGCTGTTTTTT.

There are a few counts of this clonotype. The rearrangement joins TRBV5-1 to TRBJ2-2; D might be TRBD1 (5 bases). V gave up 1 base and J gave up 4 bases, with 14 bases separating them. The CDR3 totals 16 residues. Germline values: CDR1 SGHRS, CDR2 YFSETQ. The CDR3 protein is CASSLKGQTGTGELFF. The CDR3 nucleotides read TGCGCCAGCAGCTTGAAGGGGCAAACGGGCACCGGGGAGCTGTTTTTT.

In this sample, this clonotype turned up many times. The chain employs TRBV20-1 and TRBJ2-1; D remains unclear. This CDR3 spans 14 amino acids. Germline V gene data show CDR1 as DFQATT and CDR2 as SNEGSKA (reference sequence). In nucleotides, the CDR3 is TGCAGCTGTGCTGCGGACCTCTCCTACAATGAGCAGTTCTTC. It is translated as CSCAADLSYNEQFF.

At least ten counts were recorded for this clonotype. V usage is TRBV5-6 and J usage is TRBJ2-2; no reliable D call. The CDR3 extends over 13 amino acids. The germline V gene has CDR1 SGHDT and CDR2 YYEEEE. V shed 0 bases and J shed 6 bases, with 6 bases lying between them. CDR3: CASSLVAAGELFF. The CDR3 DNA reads TGTGCCAGCAGCTTGGTGGCGGCCGGGGAGCTGTTTTTT.

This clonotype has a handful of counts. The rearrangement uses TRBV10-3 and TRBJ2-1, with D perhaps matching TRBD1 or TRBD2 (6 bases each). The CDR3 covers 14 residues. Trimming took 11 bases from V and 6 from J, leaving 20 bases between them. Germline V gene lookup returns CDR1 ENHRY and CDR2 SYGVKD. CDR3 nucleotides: TGTGCCGTAAGGGGGGCGGGAAAGAGCAATGAGCAGTTCTTC. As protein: CAVRGAGKSNEQFF.

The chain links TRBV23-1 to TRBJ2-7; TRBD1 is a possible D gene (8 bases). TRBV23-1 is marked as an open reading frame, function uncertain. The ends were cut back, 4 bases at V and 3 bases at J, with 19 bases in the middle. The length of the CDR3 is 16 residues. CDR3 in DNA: TGCGCCAGCAGTCTATCAACAGGGGGGGCGGGCTACGAGCAGTACTTC. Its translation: CASSLSTGGAGYEQYF.

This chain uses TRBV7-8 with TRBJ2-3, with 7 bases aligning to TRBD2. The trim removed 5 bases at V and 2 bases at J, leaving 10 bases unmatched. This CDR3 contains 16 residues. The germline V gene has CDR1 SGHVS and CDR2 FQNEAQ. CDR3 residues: CASSPGLVGATDTQYF. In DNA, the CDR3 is TGTGCCAGCAGCCCCGGACTAGTAGGGGCCACAGATACGCAGTATTTT.